Each of the 8 T cell receptor beta chains below was sequenced from the same sample in a study of control samples from healthy donors and cancer patients. Sequencing was performed with immunoSEQ multiplex PCR; in TCRdb, only in-frame clones are kept and a portion is missing. The repertoire holds about 150,000 clones, over 85% seen once, with around 6.1% in the top ten. The source material was blood. The origin of the receptors is a man aged 35-49 years in good health.

The rearrangement joins TRBV5-1 to TRBJ1-1; D is unclear. Germline V gene sequence: CDR1 SGHRS, CDR2 YFSETQ. This CDR3 is 13 amino acids long. Deletions cut 2 bases from V and 0 bases from J, with 5 bases between. The CDR3 protein is CASSLALNTEAFF. CDR3 DNA sequence: TGCGCCAGCAGCTTAGCCTTGAACACTGAAGCTTTCTTT.

The rearrangement joins TRBV27 to TRBJ2-3; 8 bases agree with TRBD2. The V and J ends lost 3 bases and 4 bases, in that order; junction bases with no gene match: 15. The CDR3 is made up of 18 amino acids. Germline values: CDR1 MNHEY, CDR2 SMNVEV (reference sequence). CDR3 DNA: TGTGCCAGCAGTTTCCTCTCGGGAGGGGCAGGGGAACCAGATACGCAGTATTTT. Translated: CASSFLSGGAGEPDTQYF.

The V and J genes are TRBV27 and TRBJ2-3; 8 bases fit TRBD1. The germline gives CDR1 MNHEY, CDR2 SMNVEV (reference sequence). The CDR3 has 14 residues. The ends lost 8 bases at V and 0 bases at J; junction bases unmatched: 4. In DNA form, the CDR3 reads TGTGCCAGCCGACAGGGGACCAGCACAGATACGCAGTATTTT. Protein sequence: CASRQGTSTDTQYF.

As for this clone: Because the CDR3's place on the DNA is in doubt, the DNA is left out and the CDR3 is given as listed by TCRdb. The chain couples TRBV6-5 to TRBJ1-2. The CDR3 totals 14 residues, both ends included. Germline V gene data show CDR1 as MNHEY and CDR2 as SVGAGI. CDR3 in amino acids: CASSYWGTGTEDTF.

The V gene is TRBV6-5, the J gene TRBJ2-1; 11 nucleotides line up with TRBD2. The CDR3 is 14 amino acids. Trimming removed 10 bases from V and 7 bases from J; junction bases left unmatched: 9. CDR1 is MNHEY and CDR2 is SVGAGI in the germline V gene. CDR3 coding DNA: TGTGCCACCCGTAGCGGGGGGGTTTATAATGAGCAGTTCTTC. The encoded protein is CATRSGGVYNEQFF.

This rearrangement joins TRBV4-3 to TRBJ1-5; D call uncertain. This CDR3 has 15 amino acids. Germline V gene sequence: CDR1 LGHNA, CDR2 YSLEER. The V and J ends lost 0 bases and 3 bases respectively, with 9 bases between them. The chain's CDR3 is CASSQDLSNNQPQHF. CDR3 bases: TGCGCCAGCAGCCAAGATCTGTCTAACAATCAGCCCCAGCATTTT.

This chain connects TRBV29-1 to TRBJ2-3; 12 bases align to TRBD2. The germline gives CDR1 SQVTM, CDR2 ANQGSEA. CDR3 length equals 14 residues. CDR3 bases: TGCTCGACAGCTAGCGGGGGGGCAAGGGATACGCAGTATTTT. Its protein is CSTASGGARDTQYF.

The chain carries TRBV9 and TRBJ1-1; no definite D call. There are 13 residues in the CDR3. Per germline, CDR1 SGDLS and CDR2 YYNGEE. The V end lost 0 bases, the J end lost 8 bases, and 11 bases lay between the germline ends. In DNA, the CDR3 is TGTGCCAGCAGCGTAGAAGGGAGGTCGGAAGCTTTCTTT. Amino acids: CASSVEGRSEAFF.